This T cell receptor beta chain was sequenced during a study of cytomegalovirus exposure and HLA in healthy donors. Study outcomes and limitations: High specificity and sensitivity for cytomegalovirus status were reported for the classifier.

The germline gives CDR1 SGDLS, CDR2 YYNGEE. The CDR3 length is 15 residues. V trimming: 4 bases; J trimming: 5 bases; junction bases outside the gene matches: 9. The PCR made use of 60 Vbeta and 13 Jbeta primers. Clones were sequenced by immunoSEQ multiplex PCR, and TCRdb holds only the in-frame ones, with some missing. Found here are 100,000 to 150,000 clones, over 70% of them singletons; the top ten hold 3% to 5%. About this clone itself: What it binds is not known.

The origin of this receptor is a man between 35 and 55 years old in good health and CMV-seropositive. The J gene is TRBJ2-5, the V gene TRBV9; 9 bases fit TRBD1. Sequenced input: PBMCs. The CDR3: CASSLQQGAQETQYF. In nucleotides, the CDR3 is TGTGCCAGCAGCTTGCAACAGGGGGCGCAGGAGACCCAGTACTTC.